A selection of T cell receptor beta chains follows, all from one sample in a study of blood T cell repertoires in COVID-19. Assay: immunoSEQ multiplex PCR; the TCRdb copy retains only in-frame clones and omits some. The sample consists of 220,000 or so clones, roughly 83% of them appearing once. Specimen: PBMCs or T cells enriched from blood (not recorded which). The receptors originated from a woman between 50 and 59 years old who had recovered from COVID-19. The CDR3 runs from the conserved cysteine through the conserved F or W. A D gene is named only where the DNA matches it firmly. The size entry is marked missing in some rows and otherwise reads once, few, many or a size class.

.,TRBJ1-4,TRBV7-2,TRBD1,CASSSDRGEKLFF,TGTGCCAGCAGCTCGGACAGGGGTGAAAAACTGTTTTTT
.,TRBJ2-5,TRBV10-3,.,CAISEWQGQGQETQYF,TGTGCCATCAGTGAGTGGCAGGGCCAGGGGCAAGAGACCCAGTACTTC
.,TRBJ1-1,TRBV6-5,.,CASRFAGDTEAFF,TGTGCCAGCAGGTTTGCAGGGGACACTGAAGCTTTCTTT
.,TRBJ2-3,TRBV7-9,TRBD2,CASSLLAGGTDTQYF,TGTGCCAGCAGCTTACTAGCGGGAGGGACAGATACGCAGTATTTT
.,TRBJ2-1,TRBV28,.,CASSPPGLHNEQFF,TGTGCCAGCAGTCCCCCCGGACTCCACAATGAGCAGTTCTTC
.,TRBJ2-1,TRBV7-8,.,CASSRYSSYNEQFF,TGTGCCAGCAGCCGGTATAGCTCCTACAATGAGCAGTTCTTC
few,TRBJ1-4,TRBV9,.,CASSVAPSPGGEKLFF,TGTGCCAGCAGCGTGGCCCCCTCGCCCGGAGGTGAAAAACTGTTTTTT
.,TRBJ1-1,TRBV9,TRBD1,CASSSGQGTTEAFF,TGTGCCAGCAGCTCGGGACAGGGGACCACTGAAGCTTTCTTT
.,TRBJ2-7,TRBV19,TRBD2,CASRNRGGTYEQYF,TGTGCCAGTAGGAACCGGGGGGGCACCTACGAGCAGTACTTC
.,TRBJ2-7,TRBV6-5,TRBD1,CASSQRDRGFYEQYF,TGTGCCAGCAGCCAAAGAGACAGGGGGTTCTACGAGCAGTACTTC
.,TRBJ1-4,TRBV28,.,CASSSRWVWGEVNEKLFF,TGTGCCAGCAGCTCGAGATGGGTTTGGGGGGAGGTCAATGAAAAACTGTTTTTT
few,TRBJ1-1,TRBV19,.,CASSVPSAAMNTEAFF,TGTGCCAGTAGTGTCCCCAGCGCAGCTATGAACACTGAAGCTTTCTTT
.,TRBJ1-5,TRBV5-1,TRBD1,CASSLTGGVNQPQHF,TGCGCCAGCAGCTTGACAGGGGGCGTCAATCAGCCCCAGCATTTT
.,TRBJ2-3,TRBV7-3,TRBD2,CASSPGLADTQYF,TGTGCCAGCAGCCCGGGACTAGCTGATACGCAGTATTTT
once,TRBJ2-5,TRBV4-1,TRBD2,CASSQELGTSRQETQYF,TGCGCCAGCAGCCAAGAGTTGGGGACTAGTAGACAAGAGACCCAGTACTTC
.,TRBJ2-3,TRBV10-3,.,CAISDGYTEADTQYF,TGTGCCATCAGTGACGGATATACAGAAGCAGATACGCAGTATTTT
.,TRBJ1-1,TRBV28,.,CASFRGVNTEAFF,TGTGCCAGCTTCCGGGGGGTGAACACTGAAGCTTTCTTT
.,TRBJ1-2,TRBV2,.,CASRPRVGYTF,TGTGCCAGCAGACCCAGGGTTGGCTACACCTTC
once,TRBJ1-2,TRBV7-2,.,CASSLGGWSGYTF,TGTGCCAGCAGCTTAGGAGGGTGGAGTGGCTACACCTTC
.,TRBJ1-2,TRBV11-2,TRBD1,CASSSHRGPSLYGYTF,TGTGCCAGCAGCTCTCACAGGGGGCCCTCGCTATATGGCTACACCTTC
.,TRBJ2-1,TRBV4-2,TRBD2,CASSQSGASGSYNEQFF,TGTGCCAGCAGCCAAAGCGGAGCTAGCGGATCCTACAATGAGCAGTTCTTC
once,TRBJ2-7,TRBV11-2,TRBD1,CASSLPTGVEQYF,TGTGCCAGCAGCTTACCGACAGGGGTCGAGCAGTACTTC
.,TRBJ2-2,TRBV7-9,.,CASSQPSRGAGTGELFF,TGTGCCAGCAGCCAGCCTTCCCGGGGGGCAGGCACCGGGGAGCTGTTTTTT
.,TRBJ2-4,TRBV30,.,CAWKVGGPKNIQYF,TGTGCCTGGAAAGTTGGGGGCCCCAAAAACATTCAGTACTTC
.,TRBJ1-1,TRBV3-1/TRBV3-2,.,CASSQAQANTEAFF,TGTGCCAGCAGCCAAGCCCAGGCCAACACTGAAGCTTTCTTT
.,TRBJ2-3,TRBV18,TRBD2,CASLTTFSGRDTDTQYF,TGTGCCAGCTTGACGACGTTTAGCGGGAGAGACACAGATACGCAGTATTTT
.,TRBJ1-3,TRBV7-8,.,CASSFDRIFSGNTIYF,TGTGCCAGCAGCTTCGACAGAATCTTTTCTGGAAACACCATATATTTT
.,TRBJ2-7,TRBV14,TRBD2,CASRGTSGSEQYF,TGTGCCAGCAGAGGGACTAGCGGGAGCGAGCAGTACTTC
.,TRBJ1-2,TRBV18,TRBD1,CASSPRGQGDFYGYTF,TGTGCCAGCTCACCACGGGGACAGGGGGACTTCTATGGCTACACCTTC
.,TRBJ1-2,TRBV11-3,.,CASSLEGRGSNYGYTF,TGTGCCAGCAGCTTAGAAGGTCGGGGGTCTAACTATGGCTACACCTTC
.,TRBJ1-4,TRBV18,TRBD1,CASSPRTGGRTNEKLFF,TGTGCCAGCTCACCACGGACAGGGGGGCGAACTAATGAAAAACTGTTTTTT
.,TRBJ1-2,TRBV27,TRBD1,CASKDRAYGYTF,TGTGCCAGCAAGGACAGGGCCTATGGCTACACCTTC
.,TRBJ2-3,TRBV12-3/TRBV12-4,.,CASRYSTDTQYF,TGTGCCAGCAGGTATAGCACAGATACGCAGTATTTT
.,TRBJ2-3,TRBV7-9,.,CASSVQGVPTDTQYF,TGTGCCAGCAGCGTCCAAGGGGTCCCCACAGATACGCAGTATTTT
once,TRBJ2-3,TRBV9,.,CASSDGNADTQYF,TGTGCCAGCAGCGACGGGAACGCAGATACGCAGTATTTT
.,TRBJ2-7,TRBV27,.,CASSPFPGEQYF,TGTGCCAGCAGTCCATTCCCGGGCGAGCAGTACTTC
.,TRBJ2-7,TRBV2,.,CASSERDEQYF,TGTGCCAGCAGCGAACGGGATGAGCAGTACTTC
.,TRBJ1-5,TRBV5-5,TRBD1,CASSALTGYQPQHF,TGTGCCAGCAGCGCCCTGACAGGGTATCAGCCCCAGCATTTT
few,TRBJ1-5,TRBV7-2,TRBD1,CASSDNRGGSQPQHF,TGTGCCAGCAGCGACAACAGGGGGGGGTCTCAGCCCCAGCATTTT
.,TRBJ1-2,TRBV2,.,CASSEAGVNYGYTF,TGTGCCAGCAGTGAAGCCGGGGTGAACTATGGCTACACCTTC
.,TRBJ2-7,TRBV19,.,CASSIASSYEQYF,TGTGCCAGTAGTATCGCCAGCTCCTACGAGCAGTACTTC
.,TRBJ1-4,TRBV6-5,.,CASSPLAGKLFF,TGTGCCAGCAGTCCCCTTGCGGGAAAACTGTTTTTT
once,TRBJ1-3,TRBV19,.,CATPSPSISGNTIYF,TGTGCCACCCCGAGCCCGTCAATCTCCGGAAACACCATATATTTT
.,TRBJ1-2,TRBV28,TRBD1,CASIIRGQSYGYTF,TGTGCCAGCATCATCCGGGGACAGTCCTATGGCTACACCTTC
.,TRBJ1-4,TRBV9,TRBD1,CASSEGQGPTNEKLFF,TGTGCCAGCAGCGAGGGACAGGGTCCAACTAATGAAAAACTGTTTTTT
.,TRBJ2-7,TRBV5-1,TRBD2,CASSWTSGSFIGGSEQYF,TGCGCCAGCAGCTGGACTAGCGGGAGTTTCATCGGGGGGTCCGAGCAGTACTTC
.,TRBJ2-7,TRBV11-2,TRBD1,CASSFRAGTGGSSEQYF,TGTGCCAGCAGCTTTCGCGCGGGGACAGGGGGAAGTTCCGAGCAGTACTTC
.,TRBJ1-2,TRBV4-1,.,CASSQPTENYGYTF,TGCGCCAGCAGCCAACCTACAGAGAACTATGGCTACACCTTC
.,TRBJ1-2,TRBV9,TRBD1,CASSSTDRIFNYGYTF,TGTGCCAGCAGTTCAACGGACAGGATTTTTAACTATGGCTACACCTTC